The 14 T cell receptor beta chains below all came from one sample that was sequenced in a study of OX40 agonist ivuxolimab in advanced cancers. Measured with immunoSEQ multiplex PCR; TCRdb has only the in-frame clones, and not every one. The sample lists 53,000 or so clones, about 90% seen once, with approximately 13% in the top ten. The material was CD4+ or CD8+ T cells sorted from blood, obtained in a trial of the OX40 agonist ivuxolimab. Receptors originate from an adult with an advanced solid tumor such as melanoma, head and neck, liver or kidney cancer.

The chain links TRBV29-1 to TRBJ2-1; no clear D gene. CDR1 is SQVTM and CDR2 is ANQGSEA in the germline V gene. The CDR3 covers 11 residues. V lost 2 bases, J lost 5 bases, and 4 bases lay in between. The CDR3 is CSVERDNEQFF. The DNA of the CDR3 is TGCAGCGTTGAAAGAGACAATGAGCAGTTCTTC.

The chain carries TRBV27 and TRBJ1-1, with TRBD1 identical over 8 bases. Looked up from germline, CDR1 is MNHEY and CDR2 is SMNVEV (reference sequence). With 6 bases clipped from V and 3 bases from J, the junction kept 12 bases outside the gene matches. The CDR3 runs to 16 residues. CDR3 coding DNA: TGTGCCAGCAGGCAGCACCAGGGGGCAGGGGACACTGAAGCTTTCTTT. Its protein is CASRQHQGAGDTEAFF.

DNA of the CDR3: TGTGCCAGCAGCTTAGGGCTAGCGGGAGGGCCTGGTTTAGAGACCCAGTACTTC. This translates into CASSLGLAGGPGLETQYF. V usage is TRBV7-3 and J usage is TRBJ2-5, with 12 bases that match TRBD2. From germline, CDR1 is SGHTA and CDR2 FQGTGA. The CDR3 has 18 residues. The ends lost 2 bases at V and 4 bases at J; junction bases unmatched: 11.

The rearrangement uses TRBV15 and TRBJ1-1, with D possibly TRBD1 on 5 matching bases. The CDR3 spans 15 residues. Trimming stripped 8 bases from V and 1 base from J, with 17 bases between. The germline V gene has CDR1 LNHNV and CDR2 YYDKDF (reference sequence). Here the CDR3 DNA reads TGTGCCACCTTAAATACCGGGACGGCGAACACTGAAGCTTTCTTT. As protein: CATLNTGTANTEAFF.

The gene calls are TRBV11-2 and TRBJ2-1; no clear D gene. Trimming pared 2 bases from V and 4 bases from J, leaving 9 bases between. CDR1 and CDR2 from the germline V gene are SGHAT and FQNNGV. The length of the CDR3 is 14 residues. In DNA form, the CDR3 reads TGTGCCAGCAGCTTAAGCCCCCAGTACAATGAGCAGTTCTTC. Protein: CASSLSPQYNEQFF.

This clone was seen a few times. This rearrangement joins TRBV4-2 to TRBJ2-1; 12 bases agree with TRBD2. Germline trimming cut 1 base from V and 6 bases from J; bases unmatched to any gene: 4. Germline lookup yields CDR1 LGHNA and CDR2 YNFKEQ. The CDR3 length is 16 residues. DNA for the CDR3: TGTGCCAGCAGCCAAGGACTAGCGGGAGTTTCCAATGAGCAGTTCTTC. The encoded protein is CASSQGLAGVSNEQFF.

The chain employs TRBV2 and TRBJ1-5; tentatively, D is TRBD1 (5 bases). CDR1 and CDR2 from the germline V gene are SNHLY and FYNNEI. The CDR3 extends over 17 amino acids. Trimming took off 7 bases at V and 3 bases at J, with 22 bases between the two ends. The CDR3 DNA reads as TGTGCCAGCACCGACAGTTTTTCCAGTGAGCCCAATCAGCCCCAGCATTTT. This codes for CASTDSFSSEPNQPQHF.

V usage is TRBV5-1 and J usage is TRBJ1-4, with D possibly matching TRBD1 (6 bases). Trimming pared 4 bases from V and 6 bases from J, leaving 13 bases between. From germline, CDR1 is SGHRS and CDR2 YFSETQ. This CDR3 contains 14 residues. The CDR3 here is CASSTRGPDEKLFF. CDR3 DNA sequence: TGCGCCAGCAGCACCCGGGGGCCCGATGAAAAACTGTTTTTT.

The V and J genes are TRBV15 and TRBJ1-4; TRBD1 is a possible D gene (6 bases). This CDR3 region has 14 residues. V shed 0 bases and J shed 7 bases, with 9 bases lying between them. Germline CDR1 and CDR2: LNHNV and YYDKDF (reference sequence). CDR3 region: CATSRDRGGEKLFF. As DNA, the CDR3 is TGTGCCACCAGCAGAGACAGGGGCGGTGAAAAACTGTTTTTT.

This chain joins TRBV6-5 and TRBJ1-5, with TRBD1 as a possible D gene (6 bases). The CDR3 is 15 amino acids. Germline V gene data show CDR1 as MNHEY and CDR2 as SVGAGI. The V end was cut by 6 bases, the J end by 1 base, with 13 bases between. The DNA for the CDR3 is TGTGCCAGCAGCAAGACAGGATCCAGCAATCAGCCCCAGCATTTT. Encoded protein: CASSKTGSSNQPQHF.

V is TRBV28 and J is TRBJ1-1, with TRBD1 as a possible D gene (5 bases). The V end lost 4 bases, the J end lost 11 bases, and 11 bases lay between the germline ends. The CDR3 consists of 11 residues. Per the germline V gene, CDR1 is MDHEN and CDR2 is SYDVKM. The CDR3 nucleotides are TGTGCCAGCAGTTGGGGGGGTGAGGCTTTCTTT. Its translation: CASSWGGEAFF. The entire variable domain, with the rest obtained from reference TRBV28 and TRBJ1-1, is as follows: DVKVTQSSRYLVKRTGEKVFLECVQDMDHENMFWYRQDPGLGLRLIYFSYDVKMKEKGDIPEGYSVSREKKERFSLILESASTNQTSMYLCASSWGGEAFFGQGTRLTVV.

The rearrangement uses TRBV7-9 and TRBJ2-7, with TRBD1 matching 9 bases. This CDR3 is built from 16 residues. J gave up 5 bases and V 3 bases, and 11 bases lay outside the gene matches. CDR1 and CDR2 (germline): SEHNR, FQNEAQ (reference sequence). The DNA for the CDR3 is TGTGCCAGCAGCTTCCCCCTGGGACAGGGAAAAGACGAGCAGTACTTC. Translated: CASSFPLGQGKDEQYF.

The CDR3 DNA reads TGTGCCAGTAGTGCAAGACTAGCGGATCCCTACAATGAGCAGTTCTTC. Its protein is CASSARLADPYNEQFF. The chain couples TRBV19 to TRBJ2-1; TRBD2 matches at 9 bases. Germline V gene sequence: CDR1 LNHDA, CDR2 SQIVND (reference sequence). The CDR3 extends over 16 amino acids. The J segment lost 2 bases and the V segment lost 5 bases, leaving 7 bases of the junction unmatched.

The chain is built from TRBV5-1 and TRBJ2-7, with 12 bases lining up with TRBD1. The J segment lost 6 bases and the V segment lost 4 bases, leaving 8 bases of the junction unmatched. This CDR3 region has 15 residues. Germline V gene data show CDR1 as SGHRS and CDR2 as YFSETQ. The CDR3, as DNA: TGCGCCAGCAGCCCCCGGGACAGGGGGCTTTCCGAGCAGTACTTC. Translating it yields CASSPRDRGLSEQYF.